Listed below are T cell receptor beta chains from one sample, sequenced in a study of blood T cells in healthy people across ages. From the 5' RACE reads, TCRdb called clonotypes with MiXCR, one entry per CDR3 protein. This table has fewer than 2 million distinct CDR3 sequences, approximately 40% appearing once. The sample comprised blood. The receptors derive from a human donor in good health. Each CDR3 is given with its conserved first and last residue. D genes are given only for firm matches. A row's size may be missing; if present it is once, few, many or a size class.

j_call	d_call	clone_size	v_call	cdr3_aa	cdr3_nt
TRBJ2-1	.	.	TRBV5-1	CASSLESAEGYNEQFF	TGCGCCAGCAGCTTGGAGTCAGCGGAGGGCTACAATGAGCAGTTCTTC
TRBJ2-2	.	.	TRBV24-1	CATRTANTGELFF	TGTGCCACCCGGACAGCGAACACCGGGGAGCTGTTTTTT
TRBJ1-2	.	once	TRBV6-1	CASSEGWSYGYTF	TGTGCCAGCAGTGAGGGGTGGTCCTATGGCTACACCTTC
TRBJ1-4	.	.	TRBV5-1	CASSPDRTGKLFF	TGCGCCAGCAGCCCCGACCGGACCGGAAAACTGTTTTTT
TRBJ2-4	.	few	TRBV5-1	CASSKTQGLQNIQYF	TGCGCCAGCAGCAAAACACAGGGACTACAAAACATTCAGTACTTC
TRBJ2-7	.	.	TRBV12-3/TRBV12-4	CASSAGFKGTYEQYF	TGTGCCAGCAGCGCTGGCTTTAAGGGCACCTACGAGCAGTACTTC
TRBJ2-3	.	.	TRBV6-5	CASSYSIGSSRGSSNTDTQYF	TGTGCCAGCAGTTACTCTATCGGGTCTTCGAGGGGTTCATCGAACACAGATACGCAGTATTTT
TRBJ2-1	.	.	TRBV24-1	CATSDPNYNEQFF	TGTGCCACCAGTGATCCCAACTACAATGAGCAGTTCTTC
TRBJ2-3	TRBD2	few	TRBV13	CASSLGTGGGTDTQYF	TGTGCCAGCAGCTTGGGAACGGGGGGAGGCACAGATACGCAGTATTTT
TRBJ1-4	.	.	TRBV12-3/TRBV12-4	CASRPSSEKLFF	TGTGCCAGCAGGCCGTCCAGTGAAAAACTGTTTTTT
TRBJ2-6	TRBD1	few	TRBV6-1	CASLGFSGQGYSGANVLTF	TGTGCCAGCCTTGGTTTCTCTGGACAGGGTTACTCTGGGGCCAACGTCCTGACTTTC
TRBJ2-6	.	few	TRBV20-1	CSARSDNLFGANVLTF	TGCAGTGCTAGATCGGACAACCTCTTCGGGGCCAACGTCCTGACTTTC
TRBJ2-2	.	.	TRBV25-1	CTSSARSNTGELFF	TGTACCAGCAGTGCCAGATCGAACACCGGGGAGCTGTTTTTT
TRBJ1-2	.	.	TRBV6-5	CASRRGQGDYGYTF	TGTGCCAGCAGACGAGGGCAGGGTGACTATGGCTACACCTTC
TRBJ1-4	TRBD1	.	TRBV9	CASSVAGDREKLFF	TGTGCCAGCAGCGTAGCCGGGGACAGGGAAAAACTGTTTTTT
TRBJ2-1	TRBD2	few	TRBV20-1	CSARGPTRGYNEQFF	TGCAGTGCTAGAGGCCCAACGCGGGGGTACAATGAGCAGTTCTTC
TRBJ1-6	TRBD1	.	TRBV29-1	CSLNRQGMDSPLHF	TGCAGCCTGAACCGACAGGGAATGGATTCACCCCTCCACTTT
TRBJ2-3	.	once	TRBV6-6	CASSYSPEDSTDTQYF	TGTGCCAGCAGTTATTCCCCTGAGGACAGCACAGATACGCAGTATTTT
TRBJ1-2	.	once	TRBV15	CATIRDGEAGYTF	TGTGCTACCATCAGAGATGGTGAGGCGGGCTACACCTTC
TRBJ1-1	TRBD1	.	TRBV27	CASSLGAGGSPEAFF	TGTGCCAGCAGTTTAGGGGCAGGGGGTTCCCCTGAAGCTTTCTTT
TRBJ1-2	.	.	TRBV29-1	CSVAGFSYGYTF	TGCAGCGTGGCAGGATTTTCCTATGGCTACACCTTC
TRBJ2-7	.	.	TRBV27	CASSIDRFIYEQYF	TGTGCCAGCAGTATAGACAGGTTCATCTACGAGCAGTACTTC
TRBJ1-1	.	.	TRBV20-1	CSARIPDISNTEAFF	TGCAGTGCTAGAATCCCGGACATATCGAACACTGAAGCTTTCTTT
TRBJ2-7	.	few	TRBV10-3	CAISAAGASYEQYF	TGTGCCATCAGTGCGGCGGGGGCGAGCTACGAGCAGTACTTC
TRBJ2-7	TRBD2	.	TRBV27	CASSLPTSGGESYEQYF	TGTGCCAGCAGTTTGCCGACTAGCGGGGGGGAGTCCTACGAGCAGTACTTC
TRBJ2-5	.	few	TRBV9	CASSGLRGAQETQYF	TGTGCCAGCAGCGGGTTAAGGGGGGCACAAGAGACCCAGTACTTC
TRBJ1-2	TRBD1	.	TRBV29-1	CSVGSPDRGLDYGYTF	TGCAGCGTTGGATCCCCTGACAGGGGGTTGGACTATGGCTACACCTTC